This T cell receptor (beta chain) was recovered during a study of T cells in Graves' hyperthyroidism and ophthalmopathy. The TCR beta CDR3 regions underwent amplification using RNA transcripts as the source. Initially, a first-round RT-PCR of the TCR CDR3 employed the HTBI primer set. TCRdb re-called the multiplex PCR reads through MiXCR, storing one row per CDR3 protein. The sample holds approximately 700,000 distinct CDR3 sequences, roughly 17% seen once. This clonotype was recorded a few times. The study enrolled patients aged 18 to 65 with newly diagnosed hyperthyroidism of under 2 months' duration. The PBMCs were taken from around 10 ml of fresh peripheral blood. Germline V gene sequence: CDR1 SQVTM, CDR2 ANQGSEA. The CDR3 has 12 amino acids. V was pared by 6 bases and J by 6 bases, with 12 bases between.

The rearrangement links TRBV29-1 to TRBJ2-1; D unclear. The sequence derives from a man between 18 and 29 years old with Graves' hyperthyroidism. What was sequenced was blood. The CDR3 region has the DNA TGCAGCGTGCACCGGGCAGTCAATGAGCAGTTCTTC. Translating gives CSVHRAVNEQFF.